The clone carrying this T cell receptor beta chain occurred once. In the authors' workflow: Nucleated cell counts were estimated from reference gene primer amplification. TCRdb keeps only in-frame clones here, not all; method: immunoSEQ multiplex PCR. That table gives V, J and clone size, and the DNA gave D and trimming. The profile shows roughly 75,000 clones, 80% to 95% of them singletons. The sample originates from a study of blood T cell repertoires in COVID-19. Specimen: peripheral blood. The source is a human donor in a cohort sampled during active COVID-19.

The CDR3 DNA is TGCAGCGTTCGGGGACAGTTGGTAATGAACACTGAAGCTTTCTTT. Protein sequence: CSVRGQLVMNTEAFF. J is TRBJ1-1 and V is TRBV29-1, with 7 bases that match TRBD1. CDR3 length: 15 residues. Germline trimming cut 5 bases from V and 0 bases from J; bases unmatched to any gene: 9. Germline CDR1 is SQVTM and CDR2 is ANQGSEA.